A single sample is the source of the 16 T cell receptor beta chains below, sequenced in a study of CD8+ T cells in alopecia areata. TCR sequencing used cDNA made by reverse transcription of extracted RNA. TCRdb keeps only in-frame clones here, not all; method: immunoSEQ multiplex PCR. The profile shows around 200,000 clones, 50% to 70% of them singletons. The input for sequencing was CD4+ T cells sorted from blood, taken at week 0. The receptors derive from a human donor with alopecia areata.

This chain uses TRBV15 with TRBJ2-7; D gene uncertain. The germline V and J ends were trimmed by 5 bases and 5 bases, with 10 bases remaining between them. This CDR3 is built from 12 residues. Germline V lookup: CDR1 LNHNV, CDR2 YYDKDF (reference sequence). DNA of the CDR3: TGTGCCACCAGCCAGATGAGGAACGAGCAGTACTTC. Residues: CATSQMRNEQYF.

There are a few counts of this clone. The chain employs TRBV18 and TRBJ1-6; maybe TRBD1 (5 bases). V was shortened by 3 bases and J by 9 bases, with 15 bases between the two germline ends. The CDR3 sequence is 15 residues long. The V gene's germline CDR1 is KGHSH and CDR2 LQKENI. The CDR3 region is CASSPDVQGSSPLHF. The CDR3 DNA reads as TGTGCCAGCTCACCCGACGTGCAGGGTTCTTCACCCCTCCACTTT.

Worth noting for this clone: The germline gene is not matched at one end of the junction; a read error may be the cause. This chain uses TRBV7-2 with TRBJ1-2, with D hard to call. The germline V gene has CDR1 SGHTA and CDR2 FQGNSA. The CDR3 runs to 12 residues. The CDR3 spells CASSLVGGISNF. The CDR3, as DNA: TGTGCCAGCAGCTTAGTGGGAGGCATATCTAACTTC.

V and J are TRBV29-1 and TRBJ1-5; 10 nucleotides agree with TRBD1. Germline loops: CDR1 SQVTM, CDR2 ANQGSEA. V trimming: 4 bases; J trimming: 7 bases; junction bases outside the gene matches: 10. This CDR3 is built from 15 residues. This CDR3 reads CSVGEGQGLGQPQHF. The DNA of the CDR3 is TGCAGCGTTGGAGAGGGACAGGGGTTGGGGCAGCCCCAGCATTTT.

The rearrangement uses TRBV6-6 and TRBJ1-1; maybe TRBD1 (6 bases). The V gene's germline CDR1 is MNHNY and CDR2 SVGAGI (reference sequence). V was clipped by 7 bases and J by 5 bases, with 14 bases between them. CDR3 length: 13 residues. CDR3 coding DNA: TGTGCCAGCATTCGGACAGCACTAACTGAAGCTTTCTTT. Protein product: CASIRTALTEAFF.

The chain recombines TRBV11-2 with TRBJ2-1; 12 positions agree with TRBD1. The CDR3 is 17 residues long. V dropped 3 bases and J dropped 5; count of bases not matched to a gene: 8. Germline assignment: CDR1 SGHAT and CDR2 FQNNGV. CDR3 DNA: TGTGCCAGCAGCTTCCCGGGACAGGGGGCGAGGCACAATGAGCAGTTCTTC. Amino acid sequence: CASSFPGQGARHNEQFF.

V and J are TRBV7-7 and TRBJ1-2; weak D call: TRBD1 (5 bases). The germline V gene encodes CDR1 SSHAT and CDR2 FNYEAQ (reference sequence). The CDR3 runs to 18 residues. V was clipped by 5 bases and J by 1 base, with 23 bases between them. CDR3 nucleotide sequence: TGTGCCAGCAGCCTAGAAGCTAGTGCGGGACGGAATAACTATGGCTACACCTTC. This translates into CASSLEASAGRNNYGYTF.

This clone was counted once. The chain recombines TRBV10-3 with TRBJ2-7; TRBD1 matches 8 bases. The CDR3 spans 11 residues. J gave up 2 bases and V 11 bases, and 2 bases lay outside the gene matches. CDR1 ENHRY and CDR2 SYGVKD come from the germline V gene. The CDR3 here is CASQGAYEQYF. CDR3 nucleotides: TGTGCCTCACAGGGGGCCTACGAGCAGTACTTC.

This clone came up a few times. V usage is TRBV29-1 and J usage is TRBJ2-7; 9 bases align to TRBD2. The V segment lost 4 bases and the J segment 2 bases; nucleotides outside the gene matches: 6. The germline V gene has CDR1 SQVTM and CDR2 ANQGSEA. This CDR3 is 14 amino acids long. CDR3 bases: TGCAGCGTTGCGGAGCGGGGGGCCCCCTACGAGCAGTACTTC. It is translated as CSVAERGAPYEQYF.

The chain couples TRBV5-6 to TRBJ2-1; the match to TRBD2 covers 13 bases. The CDR3 runs 14 residues. Looked up from germline, CDR1 is SGHDT and CDR2 is YYEEEE. V shed 4 bases and J 7 bases; nucleotides not matched to a gene: 2. The CDR3 here is CASSQGLAGNEQFF. As DNA, the CDR3 is TGTGCCAGCAGCCAGGGACTAGCGGGGAATGAGCAGTTCTTC.

A note on this clone: Other nucleotide sequences from this sample produce the same CDR3. The V call is TRBV9, the J call TRBJ2-7; D is unresolved. This CDR3 is built from 14 residues. Germline V CDR1 and CDR2: SGDLS, YYNGEE. The V end lost 2 bases, the J end lost 0 bases, and 9 bases lay between the germline ends. The CDR3 region is CASSVGASSYEQYF. The CDR3 coding sequence is TGTGCCAGCAGCGTTGGCGCAAGCTCCTACGAGCAGTACTTC.

V and J are TRBV19 and TRBJ2-3; maybe TRBD2 (7 bases). V was clipped by 5 bases and J by 1 base, with 13 bases between them. This CDR3 region has 15 residues. Germline-derived CDR1 and CDR2 are LNHDA and SQIVND (reference sequence). The chain's CDR3 is CASSPGGPGTDTQYF. DNA for the CDR3: TGTGCCAGTAGTCCCGGGGGGCCTGGCACAGATACGCAGTATTTT.

The chain is built from TRBV27 and TRBJ1-2; the D gene is possibly TRBD1 (5 bases). Per germline, CDR1 MNHEY and CDR2 SMNVEV (reference sequence). Trimming removed 6 bases at V and 4 bases at J, with 12 bases between. CDR3 length: 13 amino acids. CDR3 DNA sequence: TGTGCCAGCAGGTCGACAGACCGCTATGGCTACACCTTC. This translates into CASRSTDRYGYTF.

Only a few counts were recorded for this clone. V gene TRBV5-1 combines with J gene TRBJ2-6; tentative D call: TRBD1 (5 bases). Germline V CDR1 and CDR2: SGHRS, YFSETQ. The CDR3 is made up of 16 amino acids. With 2 bases removed from V and 0 bases from J, the gap between germline ends came to 9 bases. Here the CDR3 reads CASSFNRGSGANVLTF. The CDR3 DNA is TGCGCCAGCAGCTTCAATAGGGGCTCTGGGGCCAACGTCCTGACTTTC.

The CDR3 protein is CAWRGYGYTF. The DNA for the CDR3 is TGTGCCTGGAGGGGGTATGGCTACACCTTC. This rearrangement joins TRBV30 to TRBJ1-2; D is unclear. The length of the CDR3 is 10 residues. CDR1 and CDR2 from the germline V gene are GTSNPN and SVGIG (reference sequence). With 3 bases removed from V and 5 bases from J, the gap between germline ends came to 4 bases.

In its sample, this clone was seen once. The rearrangement joins TRBV29-1 to TRBJ1-1; 8 bases match TRBD1. The J segment lost 6 bases and the V segment lost 5 bases, leaving 17 bases of the junction unmatched. Germline CDR1 and CDR2: SQVTM and ANQGSEA. The CDR3 covers 16 residues. The CDR3 DNA is TGCAGCGTTACGCGGCCAGGGGGCGATTTTCGGGCTGAAGCTTTCTTT. Translated: CSVTRPGGDFRAEAFF.